This T cell receptor beta chain was identified in a study of Graves' ophthalmopathy and Graves' hyperthyroidism. This CDR3 comprises 13 residues. V was cut by 9 bases and J by 7 bases, with 19 bases left in between. Germline assignment: CDR1 WSHSY and CDR2 SAAADI. This clonotype has just a few counts. From RNA, the CDR3 regions of TCR beta chains were amplified and sequenced. RT-PCR was first run with HTBI primers, then multiplex PCR in a second round. TCRdb re-called the multiplex PCR reads through MiXCR, storing one row per CDR3 protein. The table has about 740,000 distinct CDR3 sequences, approximately 40% seen once.

The gene calls are TRBV10-2 and TRBJ2-7; the D is unclear. This TCR was sampled from an adult man with Graves' ophthalmopathy. Sequencing was done on a sample of peripheral blood. The CDR3 DNA follows: TGCGCCAGTAGAACTACCGGGTCTAGGGAGCAGTACTTC. This sequence encodes CASRTTGSREQYF.